These 32 T cell receptor beta chains originate from one sample sequenced in a study of cytomegalovirus exposure and HLA in healthy donors. The PCR made use of 60 Vbeta and 13 Jbeta primers. Some clones are missing from TCRdb's copy, which holds only in-frame ones; the method was immunoSEQ multiplex PCR. The table includes roughly 110,000 clones, 70% to 75% detected once. Sequences were obtained from PBMCs. The source is a female donor in good health and CMV-seronegative.

This sequence joins TRBV27 and TRBJ1-1, with 7 bases fitting TRBD1. The V gene end was trimmed by 2 bases and the J gene end by 5 bases; junction bases not matched to a gene: 2. Per germline, CDR1 MNHEY and CDR2 SMNVEV (reference sequence). The CDR3 extends over 13 amino acids. The CDR3 sequence: CASSLVRGTEAFF. The CDR3 DNA reads as TGTGCCAGCAGTTTAGTCAGGGGGACTGAAGCTTTCTTT.

The J gene is TRBJ2-5, the V gene TRBV21-1; TRBD1, as called in the table, went unchecked against the DNA. TRBV21-1 has pseudogene status. The CDR3 loop spans 17 amino acids. The CDR3 nucleotides are TGTGCCAGCAGCAAAAGGGAGACAGGGGCATCCCAAGAGACCCAGTACTTC. It specifies CASSKRETGASQETQYF.

This chain connects TRBV5-4 to TRBJ1-2; 8 nucleotides line up with TRBD1. This CDR3 spans 15 amino acids. Germline CDR1 and CDR2: SGHNT and YYREEE (reference sequence). V trimming: 1 base; J trimming: 3 bases; junction bases outside the gene matches: 5. CDR3 amino acids: CASSLTAGGDYGYTF. The CDR3 nucleotides read TGTGCCAGCAGCTTGACCGCAGGGGGCGACTATGGCTACACCTTC.

The chain combines TRBV6-6 with TRBJ2-6; 8 bases are shared with TRBD1. This CDR3 spans 16 amino acids. The germline V gene encodes CDR1 MNHNY and CDR2 SVGAGI (reference sequence). The V gene end was trimmed by 2 bases and the J gene end by 0 bases; junction bases not matched to a gene: 0. The DNA for the CDR3 is TGTGCCAGCAGTTACACAGGGGGCTCTGGGGCCAACGTCCTGACTTTC. Its translation is CASSYTGGSGANVLTF.

V usage is TRBV5-5 and J usage is TRBJ2-7; the D gene is possibly TRBD1 (6 bases). The CDR3 runs to 13 residues. CDR1 SGHKS and CDR2 YYEKEE come from the germline V gene (reference sequence). Trimming shortened V by 4 bases and J by 0 bases, and 8 bases separated the two germline ends. Here the CDR3 reads CASSRDISYEQYF. The CDR3 bases are TGTGCCAGCAGCAGGGACATCTCCTACGAGCAGTACTTC. Drawing the rest from reference TRBV5-5 and TRBJ2-7, the complete variable domain is DAGVTQSPTHLIKTRGQQVTLRCSPISGHKSVSWYQQVLGQGPQFIFQYYEKEERGRGNFPDRFSARQFPNYSSELNVNALLLGDSALYLCASSRDISYEQYFGPGTRLTVT.

The chain is built from TRBV27 and TRBJ2-7; 9 nucleotides match TRBD1. Losses at the gene ends were 4 bases for V and 3 bases for J; bases not matched to a gene: 4. Germline V gene data show CDR1 as MNHEY and CDR2 as SMNVEV (reference sequence). CDR3 length: 14 amino acids. DNA of the CDR3: TGTGCCAGCAGTTCCGGGACAGGGATCTACGAGCAGTACTTC. Protein product: CASSSGTGIYEQYF.

This chain uses TRBV29-1 with TRBJ1-1; D is uncertain. Germline CDR1 reads SQVTM; CDR2 reads ANQGSEA. V was pared by 6 bases and J by 2 bases, with 16 bases between. This CDR3 has 14 amino acids. The CDR3 reads CSVSPGGYNTEAFF. CDR3 DNA sequence: TGCAGCGTATCCCCGGGAGGGTACAACACTGAAGCTTTCTTT.

The chain uses TRBV7-8 and TRBJ1-5, with TRBD1 matching 9 bases. Germline values: CDR1 SGHVS, CDR2 FQNEAQ. The CDR3 extends over 14 amino acids. Trimming cost V 11 bases and J 3 bases; bases outside gene matches: 8. CDR3: CAASRDRVNQPQHF. In nucleotides, the CDR3 is TGTGCCGCCTCCCGGGACAGGGTCAATCAGCCCCAGCATTTT.

A few counts support this clone. The V call is TRBV5-5, the J call TRBJ2-1; 13 bases align to TRBD2. J was trimmed by 7 bases and V by 4 bases; bases with no gene match: 8. The CDR3 runs 16 residues. CDR1 and CDR2 (germline): SGHKS, YYEKEE (reference sequence). The CDR3, as DNA: TGTGCCAGCAGCGGACTAGCGGGAGATAGTCTAAATGAGCAGTTCTTC. Its protein product is CASSGLAGDSLNEQFF.

This chain connects TRBV7-2 to TRBJ2-3; a possible D gene is TRBD2 (5 bases). Germline V gene sequence: CDR1 SGHTA, CDR2 FQGNSA. V lost 3 bases and J 2 bases, leaving 9 bases between the germline ends. The CDR3 covers 14 residues. DNA for the CDR3: TGTGCCAGCAGCTTCAAAGCGGCCACAGATACGCAGTATTTT. Its translation: CASSFKAATDTQYF.

J is TRBJ2-1 and V is TRBV7-7; 7 bases align to TRBD2. This CDR3 comprises 16 residues. Germline CDR1 SSHAT, CDR2 FNYEAQ (reference sequence). Trimming took 1 base from V and 4 from J; bases not matched to a gene: 7. The DNA of the CDR3 is TGTGCCAGCAGCTTAGGAAAGATAGCGGGTTACAATGAGCAGTTCTTC. Protein sequence: CASSLGKIAGYNEQFF.

This clone was found a few times. The V call is TRBV27, the J call TRBJ1-5; no clear D gene. V lost 6 bases, J lost 2 bases, and 14 bases lay in between. CDR1 and CDR2 from the germline V gene are MNHEY and SMNVEV (reference sequence). The CDR3 is 15 amino acids. The CDR3 here is CASSPGSAGNQPQHF. The CDR3 coding sequence is TGTGCCAGCAGCCCGGGGTCGGCGGGCAATCAGCCCCAGCATTTT.

The chain's CDR3 is CASFADRVENIQYF. The CDR3 bases are TGTGCCAGCTTTGCGGACAGAGTTGAAAACATTCAGTACTTC. This chain uses TRBV2 with TRBJ2-4; D may be TRBD1 (6 bases). The CDR3 spans 14 residues. Trimming removed 8 bases at V and 5 bases at J, with 16 bases between. The germline V gene encodes CDR1 SNHLY and CDR2 FYNNEI.

The chain has TRBV29-1 and TRBJ2-7; maybe TRBD1 (6 bases). The length of the CDR3 is 13 residues. V was clipped by 6 bases and J by 3 bases, with 15 bases between them. The germline V gene encodes CDR1 SQVTM and CDR2 ANQGSEA. CDR3 sequence reads: CSVTGDLLYEQYF. CDR3 bases: TGCAGCGTGACAGGAGATCTCCTCTACGAGCAGTACTTC.

V and J are TRBV9 and TRBJ2-7, with 8 bases identical to TRBD2. Germline CDR1 SGDLS, CDR2 YYNGEE. V lost 0 bases and J lost 0; bases outside the gene matches: 8. The CDR3 consists of 17 residues. The CDR3 DNA reads as TGTGCCAGCAGCGTAGTAAGCAGCGGGAGAGGCTCCTACGAGCAGTACTTC. Protein sequence: CASSVVSSGRGSYEQYF.

The rearrangement joins TRBV6-5 to TRBJ2-5; TRBD2 matches at 8 bases. CDR3 length: 16 amino acids. Trimming removed 0 bases from V and 0 bases from J; junction bases left unmatched: 3. Germline CDR1 reads MNHEY; CDR2 reads SVGAGI. The CDR3 bases are TGTGCCAGCAGTTACTCTAGCGGGACGTACCAAGAGACCCAGTACTTC. As protein: CASSYSSGTYQETQYF.

The chain carries TRBV2 and TRBJ1-1; 7 nucleotides align to TRBD1. CDR1 is SNHLY and CDR2 is FYNNEI in the germline V gene. Germline trimming cut 8 bases from V and 4 bases from J; bases unmatched to any gene: 7. CDR3 length: 13 amino acids. This CDR3 reads CASGAGGGTEAFF. CDR3 sequence (DNA): TGTGCCAGCGGGGCAGGGGGAGGCACTGAAGCTTTCTTT.

A few counts support this clone. CDR3 bases: TGTGCCAGCAGTCCCAGATTACCGGGACAGGGGGCGACTGGGGCCAACGTCCTGACTTTC. It yields the protein CASSPRLPGQGATGANVLTF. The rearrangement links TRBV27 to TRBJ2-6; TRBD1 agrees at 12 bases. CDR3 size: 20 residues. Germline CDR1 MNHEY, CDR2 SMNVEV (reference sequence). With 5 bases clipped from V and 2 bases from J, the junction kept 13 bases outside the gene matches.

This clone has only a few counts. The J gene is TRBJ2-7, the V gene TRBV7-2, with TRBD2 identical over 10 bases. J gave up 0 bases and V 4 bases, and 6 bases lay outside the gene matches. Germline-derived CDR1 and CDR2 are SGHTA and FQGNSA. CDR3 length equals 16 residues. The CDR3 nucleotides are TGTGCCAGCAGCTCCAGCGGGAGGGATTTCTCCTACGAGCAGTACTTC. It specifies CASSSSGRDFSYEQYF.

The rearrangement uses TRBV19 and TRBJ2-7, with 7 bases matching TRBD1. Germline values: CDR1 LNHDA, CDR2 SQIVND (reference sequence). The CDR3 loop spans 14 amino acids. V was pared by 6 bases and J by 5 bases, with 10 bases of the junction left unmatched. The CDR3 protein is CASSSYRGSDEQYF. CDR3 coding DNA: TGTGCCAGTAGCAGCTACAGGGGTAGCGACGAGCAGTACTTC.

V gene TRBV12-5 combines with J gene TRBJ2-2; 7 bases fit TRBD2. The V gene end was trimmed by 5 bases and the J gene end by 4 bases; junction bases not matched to a gene: 7. Germline CDR1 reads LGHNT; CDR2 reads FRNRAP. The CDR3 extends over 15 amino acids. The CDR3 spells CASGPLAGPTGELFF. CDR3 in DNA: TGTGCTAGTGGTCCCTTAGCGGGTCCCACCGGGGAGCTGTTTTTT.

The sample holds one count of this clone. CDR3 loop: CASSPWGGANGYTF. Here the CDR3 DNA reads TGTGCCAGCAGTCCATGGGGGGGGGCAAACGGCTACACCTTC. This chain joins TRBV27 and TRBJ1-2; perhaps TRBD1 as D (6 bases). The CDR3 length is 14 residues. In germline, CDR1 is MNHEY, CDR2 SMNVEV (reference sequence). V dropped 5 bases and J dropped 8 bases, with 18 bases sitting between them.

The chain links TRBV2 to TRBJ1-1, with 7 bases lining up with TRBD1. Per germline, CDR1 SNHLY and CDR2 FYNNEI. There are 13 residues in the CDR3. Trimming at V came to 8 bases and at J to 1 base, leaving 4 bases not matched to a gene. In nucleotides, the CDR3 is TGTGCCAGCGACAGGGAGAGGAACACTGAAGCTTTCTTT. This sequence encodes CASDRERNTEAFF.

There are many counts of this clone. CDR3: CASSVGSGTRAFF. CDR3 DNA: TGTGCCAGCAGCGTAGGATCCGGGACAAGAGCTTTCTTT. This chain connects TRBV6-4 to TRBJ1-1, with D tentatively TRBD1 (6 bases). The CDR3 length is 13 residues. Germline CDR1 MRHNA, CDR2 SNTAGT. Between the trimmed V and J ends, which lost 6 bases and 10 bases, there was a span of 18 bases.

This sequence joins TRBV30 and TRBJ2-7; 7 nucleotides agree with TRBD2. The CDR3 extends over 14 amino acids. V lost 3 bases to trimming and J lost 2 bases; unmatched junction nucleotides: 7. Germline-derived CDR1 and CDR2 are GTSNPN and SVGIG (reference sequence). The CDR3 DNA follows: TGTGCCTGGAGAGGCAGCGGGGTCGCCTACGAGCAGTACTTC. It codes for CAWRGSGVAYEQYF.

This clone appeared once. The chain joins TRBV7-9 to TRBJ2-1; 11 bases are shared with TRBD2. J was trimmed by 8 bases and V by 3 bases; bases with no gene match: 9. The CDR3 has 16 residues. Germline V gene lookup returns CDR1 SEHNR and CDR2 FQNEAQ (reference sequence). Here the CDR3 DNA reads TGTGCCAGCAGCTTCCGGGGACTAGCGGACAGGGATGAGCAGTTCTTC. Translation gives CASSFRGLADRDEQFF.

The CDR3 sequence is CASSGYRGAKNIQYF. In DNA, the CDR3 is TGTGCCAGCAGCGGATACAGGGGGGCCAAAAACATTCAGTACTTC. This sequence joins TRBV21-1 and TRBJ2-4; the table's D gene call, TRBD1, was not cross checked with the DNA. TRBV21-1 is termed a pseudogene. This CDR3 region has 15 residues.

This clone showed up just a few times. The chain is built from TRBV19 and TRBJ2-5; the D gene is possibly TRBD1 (5 bases). CDR1 and CDR2 (germline): LNHDA, SQIVND (reference sequence). Trimming removed 2 bases from V and 4 bases from J, with 11 bases in between. The CDR3 spans 14 residues. Written as DNA, the CDR3 is TGTGCCAGTAGTATAAGGGGAATTGGAGAGACCCAGTACTTC. Its protein product is CASSIRGIGETQYF.

The chain carries TRBV6-5 and TRBJ1-2; D is undetermined. CDR1 and CDR2 (germline): MNHEY, SVGAGI. The CDR3 loop spans 14 amino acids. V dropped 8 bases and J dropped 4 bases, with 17 bases sitting between them. CDR3 DNA sequence: TGTGCCAGCGTGTCAACAACAGAACCCTATGGCTACACCTTC. As protein: CASVSTTEPYGYTF.

The chain joins TRBV19 to TRBJ1-1; tentatively, D is TRBD1 (5 bases). V gave up 3 bases and J gave up 1 base, with 9 bases separating them. CDR1 is LNHDA and CDR2 is SQIVND in the germline V gene (reference sequence). The length of the CDR3 is 14 residues. As DNA, the CDR3 is TGTGCCAGTAGTATCGGGCAGGGGAACACTGAAGCTTTCTTT. This encodes CASSIGQGNTEAFF.

The V gene is TRBV29-1, the J gene TRBJ2-1; D is perhaps TRBD1 (5 bases). V was pared by 6 bases and J by 5 bases, with 11 bases between. Looked up from germline, CDR1 is SQVTM and CDR2 is ANQGSEA. The CDR3 totals 12 residues. The CDR3 here is CSVIRVHNEQFF. The CDR3 DNA is TGCAGCGTCATCAGGGTACACAATGAGCAGTTCTTC.

The chain is built from TRBV19 and TRBJ2-1; the match to TRBD2 covers 11 bases. The germline CDR1 and CDR2 sequences are LNHDA and SQIVND (reference sequence). The length of the CDR3 is 15 residues. The junction had 8 bases not matched to a gene; V was cut back by 6 bases and J by 7 bases. CDR3 amino acids: CASSGLAGIQNEQFF. As DNA, the CDR3 is TGTGCCAGTAGCGGACTAGCGGGTATCCAAAATGAGCAGTTCTTC.